This entry lists 22 T cell receptor beta chains sequenced from one sample in a study of technical replicates of blood from several donors (dated 2017 in TCRdb). Library preparation used the immunoSEQ multiplex PCR assay. What TCRdb holds here is the immuneACCESS table cut down to in-frame rearrangements. Part of the clones is not present; checked against another copy, under half of the missing clones reflect an unresolved V gene, and the others are unexplained. The sample table contains about 71,000 clones; only one count was recorded for roughly 92% of them. 0.41% of the sample comes from the top ten. The material sequenced was T cells isolated from PBMCs. Receptor source: a human donor in good health.

Written as DNA, the CDR3 is TGTGCCAGCAGCAGGGGACTAACCTACAATGAGCAGTTCTTC. Amino acids: CASSRGLTYNEQFF. V gene TRBV6-4 combines with J gene TRBJ2-1, with a weak D call TRBD2 (7 bases). This CDR3 has 14 amino acids. The germline gives CDR1 MRHNA, CDR2 SNTAGT. Trimming took 6 bases from V and 2 from J, leaving 11 bases between them.

The V gene is TRBV7-6, the J gene TRBJ2-2; TRBD1 aligns across 10 bases. V trimming: 4 bases; J trimming: 6 bases; junction bases outside the gene matches: 2. Germline CDR1 reads SGHVS; CDR2 reads FNYEAQ. The CDR3 is made up of 14 amino acids. CDR3: CASSYGQGAGELFF. The DNA for the CDR3 is TGTGCCAGCAGCTACGGACAGGGGGCCGGGGAGCTGTTTTTT.

This chain connects TRBV7-9 to TRBJ1-2; TRBD1 matches 7 bases. Germline V gene lookup returns CDR1 SEHNR and CDR2 FQNEAQ (reference sequence). The CDR3 runs to 16 residues. After removal of 2 bases from V and 0 bases from J, the junction contained 6 bases not matched to a gene. The DNA of the CDR3 is TGTGCCAGCAGCTTAACGGGGACAGAACCTAACTATGGCTACACCTTC. Its protein is CASSLTGTEPNYGYTF.

This clone is a singleton in its sample. The chain couples TRBV4-1 to TRBJ2-1; 7 bases fit TRBD2. Germline V gives CDR1 MGHRA, CDR2 YSYEKL. Trimming took 5 bases from V and 9 from J; bases not matched to a gene: 22. This CDR3 is 18 amino acids long. The CDR3 sequence: CASSSRRLWGREGIEQFF. CDR3 coding DNA: TGCGCCAGCAGCTCAAGACGACTGTGGGGGAGGGAGGGCATTGAGCAGTTCTTC.

The V and J genes are TRBV5-1 and TRBJ2-7; no reliable D call. V dropped 4 bases and J dropped 2 bases, with 13 bases sitting between them. CDR1 is SGHRS and CDR2 is YFSETQ in the germline V gene. This CDR3 contains 14 residues. CDR3 region: CASSPERVTYEQYF. In nucleotides, the CDR3 is TGCGCCAGCAGCCCCGAACGGGTCACCTACGAGCAGTACTTC.

The V and J genes are TRBV18 and TRBJ2-2; TRBD1 might be the D (6 bases). The CDR3 sequence is 15 residues long. V was pared by 3 bases and J by 4 bases, with 12 bases between. Looked up from germline, CDR1 is KGHSH and CDR2 is LQKENI. DNA of the CDR3: TGTGCCAGCTCACCCAGACAGGCGCGCACCGGGGAGCTGTTTTTT. It yields the protein CASSPRQARTGELFF. Complete variable domain (other parts from reference TRBV18 and TRBJ2-2): NAGVMQNPRHLVRRRGQEARLRCSPMKGHSHVYWYRQLPEEGLKFMVYLQKENIIDESGMPKERFSAEFPKEGPSILRIQQVVRGDSAAYFCASSPRQARTGELFFGEGSRLTVL.

The chain has TRBV5-1 and TRBJ1-1; unclear D gene. Germline values: CDR1 SGHRS, CDR2 YFSETQ. This CDR3 comprises 14 residues. The V and J ends lost 1 base and 1 base respectively, with 8 bases between them. The CDR3 nucleotides are TGCGCCAGCAGCTTGAAGAGGGAGAACACTGAAGCTTTCTTT. It codes for CASSLKRENTEAFF.

The chain joins TRBV28 to TRBJ2-7; 8 positions agree with TRBD1. From germline, CDR1 is MDHEN and CDR2 SYDVKM. V lost 5 bases to trimming and J lost 2 bases; unmatched junction nucleotides: 14. The CDR3 is 17 residues long. The CDR3 DNA reads as TGTGCCAGCAGTCCCGGGACAGGAGGGAGTGGGCCCTACGAGCAGTACTTC. Protein product: CASSPGTGGSGPYEQYF.

In its sample, this clone was seen once. The rearrangement links TRBV4-3 to TRBJ1-2; 7 positions agree with TRBD1. The germline gives CDR1 LGHNA, CDR2 YSLEER. The J segment lost 2 bases and the V segment lost 0 bases, leaving 9 bases of the junction unmatched. The CDR3 spans 17 residues. The CDR3 loop is CASSQDKRDRSNYGYTF. CDR3 in DNA: TGCGCCAGCAGCCAAGATAAACGGGACAGATCGAACTATGGCTACACCTTC.

The chain combines TRBV4-3 with TRBJ2-7; unclear D gene. Germline lookup yields CDR1 LGHNA and CDR2 YSLEER. Deletions cut 0 bases from V and 0 bases from J, with 9 bases between. This CDR3 comprises 15 residues. CDR3: CASSQESYGSYEQYF. CDR3 sequence (DNA): TGCGCCAGCAGCCAAGAGAGCTACGGCTCCTACGAGCAGTACTTC.

Comments on this clone: Compared with germline, one end of the junction differs, possibly owing to a read error. CDR3 coding DNA: TGTGCCGTCAGAGAGACTAGCGGGAGCTCCTACGAGCAGTACTTC. The encoded protein is CAVRETSGSSYEQYF. The chain uses TRBV10-3 and TRBJ2-7, with 12 bases identical to TRBD2. Germline CDR1 ENHRY, CDR2 SYGVKD. CDR3 length: 15 amino acids.

V usage is TRBV11-2 and J usage is TRBJ1-2, with D possibly TRBD1 on 6 matching bases. The CDR3 consists of 18 residues. Trimming left V 5 bases short and J 7 bases short, with 29 bases between. Germline lookup yields CDR1 SGHAT and CDR2 FQNNGV. DNA of the CDR3: TGTGCCAGCAGCCACCCCCGGACAGCTCTAAGTCGTCTGGGTGGCTACACCTTC. This encodes CASSHPRTALSRLGGYTF.

Of note for this clone: The sample carries other DNA sequences with the same CDR3. The chain combines TRBV11-3 with TRBJ2-7, with D possibly TRBD2 on 6 matching bases. Between the trimmed V and J ends, which lost 3 bases and 0 bases, there was a span of 9 bases. This CDR3 comprises 14 residues. Germline CDR1 and CDR2: SGHNT and YENEEA. The chain's CDR3 is CASSLGGSSYEQYF. The CDR3 DNA reads as TGTGCCAGCAGCTTGGGGGGAAGCTCCTACGAGCAGTACTTC.

The chain carries TRBV5-1 and TRBJ2-7; D gene uncertain. This CDR3 comprises 17 residues. In germline, CDR1 is SGHRS, CDR2 YFSETQ. V gave up 6 bases and J gave up 0 bases, with 22 bases separating them. This CDR3 reads CASTNGYRGRSSYEQYF. The CDR3 DNA reads TGCGCCAGCACAAACGGTTATAGAGGCCGGAGCTCCTACGAGCAGTACTTC.

This chain links TRBV30 with TRBJ2-7, with D tentatively TRBD1 (5 bases). The length of the CDR3 is 13 residues. The germline V gene has CDR1 GTSNPN and CDR2 SVGIG (reference sequence). Trimming removed 5 bases at V and 5 bases at J, with 16 bases between. The CDR3 protein is CAWDSASPHEQYF. CDR3 sequence (DNA): TGTGCCTGGGACAGTGCCTCCCCCCACGAGCAGTACTTC.

V and J are TRBV6-5 and TRBJ2-7, with 7 bases that match TRBD1. V gave up 6 bases and J gave up 6 bases; unmatched junction bases: 11. Germline V gives CDR1 MNHEY, CDR2 SVGAGI. This CDR3 has 14 residues. Written as DNA, the CDR3 is TGTGCCAGCAGACAAGACAGGGTGGGGTTCGAGCAGTACTTC. It is translated as CASRQDRVGFEQYF.

The chain links TRBV7-2 to TRBJ2-3; TRBD2 aligns across 11 bases. Germline CDR1 SGHTA, CDR2 FQGNSA. This CDR3 spans 16 amino acids. The ends lost 4 bases at V and 2 bases at J; junction bases unmatched: 5. CDR3 amino acids: CASSSKLAGVTDTQYF. The CDR3 bases are TGTGCCAGCAGCTCAAAACTAGCGGGAGTCACAGATACGCAGTATTTT. Full variable domain (rest looked up from reference TRBV7-2 and TRBJ2-3): GAGVSQSPSNKVTEKGKDVELRCDPISGHTALYWYRQSLGQGLEFLIYFQGNSAPDKSGLPSDRFSAERTGGSVSTLTIQRTQQEDSAVYLCASSSKLAGVTDTQYFGPGTRLTVL.

CDR3 protein: CAISEQGAGANVLTF. Written as DNA, the CDR3 is TGTGCCATCAGTGAGCAGGGGGCTGGGGCCAACGTCCTGACTTTC. The genes are TRBV10-3 and TRBJ2-6; 7 nucleotides line up with TRBD1. Unmatched junction bases numbered 0, after V lost 2 bases and J lost 2 bases. The germline gives CDR1 ENHRY, CDR2 SYGVKD. This CDR3 is 15 amino acids long.

Concerning this clone itself: Germline and junction disagree at one end, which may indicate a read error. The rearrangement uses TRBV7-7 and TRBJ2-5; D is possibly TRBD1 (5 bases). The germline V gene encodes CDR1 SSHAT and CDR2 FNYEAQ (reference sequence). There are 15 residues in the CDR3. The CDR3 sequence: CASSITPGSQETQYF. CDR3 bases: TGTGCTAGCAGCATTACTCCAGGGTCACAAGAGACCCAGTACTTC.

The chain couples TRBV10-1 to TRBJ2-3; tentatively, D is TRBD2 (5 bases). The V gene lost 5 bases and the J gene lost 2 bases, with 11 bases spanning the gap. In germline, CDR1 is WNHNN, CDR2 SYGVQD (reference sequence). The CDR3 runs to 14 residues. The CDR3 spells CASSHSGYTDTQYF. CDR3 sequence (DNA): TGCGCCAGCAGTCACAGCGGCTACACAGATACGCAGTATTTT.

This chain joins TRBV15 and TRBJ2-5; D may be TRBD1 (5 bases). CDR1 LNHNV and CDR2 YYDKDF come from the germline V gene (reference sequence). The CDR3 is 15 residues long. The V and J ends lost 5 bases and 3 bases respectively, with 16 bases between them. CDR3 DNA: TGTGCCACCAGCCTACGAGGACACCGAGAAGAGACCCAGTACTTC. Translation gives CATSLRGHREETQYF.

V gene TRBV7-2 combines with J gene TRBJ2-7; TRBD1 is a possible D gene (8 bases). Germline V gene data show CDR1 as SGHTA and CDR2 as FQGNSA. This CDR3 region has 12 residues. With 5 bases removed from V and 9 bases from J, the gap between germline ends came to 14 bases. CDR3 in amino acids: CASSPQGEGQYF. DNA for the CDR3: TGTGCCAGCAGCCCACAGGGGGAGGGGCAGTACTTC.